These T cell receptor beta chains were read from a single sample in a study of low-dose radiotherapy and immunotherapy resistance in tumors. TCRdb reprocessed the reads with MiXCR, giving one entry per CDR3 protein. The table lists around 90,000 distinct CDR3 sequences, 18% of them singletons. The material sequenced was PBMCs, taken before treatment. All receptors derive from a male donor with prostate cancer. Each CDR3 is given with its conserved first and last residue.

V	J	CDR3
TRBV5-1	TRBJ1-1	CASSLSPGAEAFF
TRBV2	TRBJ1-2	CASRGMGQLGGGYTF
TRBV13	TRBJ2-7	CASSLEPSGGAGFEQYF
TRBV6-5	TRBJ2-7	CASSLVTGYEQYF
TRBV13	TRBJ2-4	CASSQAVLAKNIQYF
TRBV20-1	TRBJ2-1	CSARPGQGAYEQFF
TRBV5-1	TRBJ2-7	CASSATGNPYEQYF
TRBV27	TRBJ2-1	CASSLLLAAPSYNEQFF
TRBV5-6	TRBJ2-2	CASSLVGTGVSGELFF
TRBV30	TRBJ1-3	CAWSMSRGWAGNTIYF
TRBV4-1	TRBJ2-7	CASSPRQVNYEQYF
TRBV20-1	TRBJ1-6	CSALSQEFSYNSPLHF
TRBV4-2	TRBJ2-2	CASSQENGNTGELFF
TRBV3-1	TRBJ2-7	CASSGDGRNEQYF
TRBV3-1	TRBJ1-5	CASSPDRGRMQPQHF
TRBV15	TRBJ2-2	CATSRDYQTHSNTGELFF
TRBV5-1	TRBJ2-5	CASSLRLAGTGETQYF
TRBV5-1	TRBJ1-1	CASSFTGGAGNTEAFF
TRBV14	TRBJ1-1	CASSQISRNSRAFF
TRBV30	TRBJ2-4	CAWSVRGNGKNIQYF
TRBV19	TRBJ2-4	CASSIWPAGGGHMGNIQYF
TRBV13	TRBJ2-5	CASSPIRRDREGAETQYF